These 20 T cell receptor beta chains were all obtained from the same sample, sequenced in a study of PD-1 blockade in classical Hodgkin lymphoma (dated by TCRdb to the early 2020s). The library was generated by the immunoSEQ multiplex PCR assay. The immuneACCESS repertoire file appears here via TCRdb, limited to in-frame rearrangements. These files lack a portion of the clones; in checked studies, under half of the deficit traces to unresolved V genes, and the cause of the others is not known. The sample table shows over 60,000 clones, and 70% to 75% are seen once. The top ten clones comprise approximately 9.9% of the sample. This specimen's time point label, interpreted: cycle 2 day 1 (C2D1) of nivolumab. Every trial patient had relapsed following autologous stem cell transplantation, and prior brentuximab vedotin exposure was what differed among cohorts A, B and C. The sequences come from peripheral blood mononuclear cells (PBMCs), collected before the second cycle of nivolumab. These receptors all stem from a human donor with classical Hodgkin lymphoma.

V usage is TRBV25-1 and J usage is TRBJ2-1, with TRBD1 matching over 10 bases. CDR1 MGHDK and CDR2 SYGVNS come from the germline V gene. The V gene end was trimmed by 4 bases and the J gene end by 7 bases; junction bases not matched to a gene: 10. The CDR3 extends over 16 amino acids. The CDR3 reads CASSGPGTGVQNEQFF. The CDR3 DNA is TGTGCCAGCAGTGGCCCCGGGACAGGGGTACAGAATGAGCAGTTCTTC. The full variable domain, with the rest looked up from reference TRBV25-1 and TRBJ2-1, is EADIYQTPRYLVIGTGKKITLECSQTMGHDKMYWYQQDPGMELHLIHYSYGVNSTEKGDLSSESTVSRIRTEHFPLTLESARPSHTSQYLCASSGPGTGVQNEQFFGPGTRLTVL.

The J gene is TRBJ2-3, the V gene TRBV12-5; 14 positions agree with TRBD2. Unmatched junction bases numbered 9, after V lost 5 bases and J lost 2 bases. Germline V gene data show CDR1 as LGHNT and CDR2 as FRNRAP. The CDR3 is 18 amino acids. This chain's CDR3 is CASGMGLAGETITDTQYF. In nucleotides, the CDR3 is TGTGCTAGTGGTATGGGACTAGCGGGGGAAACCATCACAGATACGCAGTATTTT.

V gene TRBV27 combines with J gene TRBJ2-3; 7 nucleotides match TRBD1. Germline CDR1 reads MNHEY; CDR2 reads SMNVEV (reference sequence). This CDR3 is built from 14 residues. V gave up 3 bases and J gave up 5 bases; unmatched junction bases: 5. CDR3 in amino acids: CASSFPTGRDTQYF. Here the CDR3 DNA reads TGTGCCAGCAGTTTCCCGACAGGGAGAGATACGCAGTATTTT.

The chain couples TRBV7-2 to TRBJ2-7, with 8 bases matching TRBD1. V lost 2 bases, J lost 1 base, and 7 bases stayed unmatched. The V gene's germline CDR1 is SGHTA and CDR2 FQGNSA. There are 16 residues in the CDR3. In nucleotides, the CDR3 is TGTGCCAGCAGCTTAAGGCCAACAGGGGGGTCCTACGAGCAGTACTTC. It translates to CASSLRPTGGSYEQYF.

This clone was seen only a few times. The chain joins TRBV9 to TRBJ2-7; possible D gene TRBD1, 6 bases. Deletions cut 0 bases from V and 1 base from J, with 14 bases between. CDR1 is SGDLS, CDR2 YYNGEE, per germline. The CDR3 covers 16 residues. The CDR3 is CASSVGDGGISYEQYF. The CDR3 nucleotides are TGTGCCAGCAGCGTAGGAGATGGGGGCATTTCCTACGAGCAGTACTTC.

V gene TRBV6-1 combines with J gene TRBJ1-3; D might be TRBD1 (6 bases). Trimming pared 5 bases from V and 6 bases from J, leaving 8 bases between. The germline V gene encodes CDR1 MNHNS and CDR2 SASEGT. The CDR3 totals 12 residues. CDR3 nucleotide sequence: TGTGCCAGCAGTCAGGGGATAAACACCATATATTTT. This sequence encodes CASSQGINTIYF.

The CDR3: CASRYDRIANEQYF. The CDR3 DNA reads TGTGCCAGCAGATACGACAGGATCGCTAACGAGCAGTACTTC. The rearrangement uses TRBV28 and TRBJ2-7, with D possibly TRBD1 on 6 matching bases. The ends were cut back, 6 bases at V and 5 bases at J, with 17 bases in the middle. The length of the CDR3 is 14 residues. Germline-derived CDR1 and CDR2 are MDHEN and SYDVKM. Supplemented by reference TRBV28 and TRBJ2-7, the full variable domain reads DVKVTQSSRYLVKRTGEKVFLECVQDMDHENMFWYRQDPGLGLRLIYFSYDVKMKEKGDIPEGYSVSREKKERFSLILESASTNQTSMYLCASRYDRIANEQYFGPGTRLTVT.

The rearrangement joins TRBV19 to TRBJ2-2; D remains ambiguous. The germline gives CDR1 LNHDA, CDR2 SQIVND (reference sequence). V gave up 6 bases and J gave up 6 bases, with 5 bases separating them. CDR3 length equals 11 residues. Here the CDR3 reads CASRTSGELFF. The CDR3 bases are TGTGCCAGTAGGACGTCCGGGGAGCTGTTTTTT.

The chain recombines TRBV18 with TRBJ1-1; D gene uncertain. V lost 1 base and J lost 1, with 10 bases in between. This CDR3 is built from 15 residues. Germline values: CDR1 KGHSH, CDR2 LQKENI. The CDR3 here is CASSPRKVGNTEAFF. DNA of the CDR3: TGTGCCAGCTCACCACGCAAGGTGGGGAACACTGAAGCTTTCTTT.

The CDR3 spells CASSFGQTNTGELFF. CDR3 nucleotides: TGCGCCAGCAGCTTTGGACAGACGAACACCGGGGAGCTGTTTTTT. This rearrangement joins TRBV5-1 to TRBJ2-2, with D possibly matching TRBD1 (6 bases). The CDR3 has 15 residues. Germline V lookup: CDR1 SGHRS, CDR2 YFSETQ. Deletions cut 2 bases from V and 0 bases from J, with 8 bases between.

V usage is TRBV6-1 and J usage is TRBJ2-5; 9 nucleotides line up with TRBD1. V shed 7 bases, J shed 5 bases, and the junction held 8 bases outside the gene matches. Germline loops: CDR1 MNHNS, CDR2 SASEGT. CDR3 length: 14 amino acids. CDR3: CASNIQGAWETQYF. The CDR3 DNA is TGTGCCAGCAATATACAGGGGGCATGGGAGACCCAGTACTTC.

This chain links TRBV7-8 with TRBJ2-1; TRBD2 matches at 7 bases. Per the germline V gene, CDR1 is SGHVS and CDR2 is FQNEAQ. V shed 5 bases and J 3 bases; nucleotides not matched to a gene: 7. The CDR3 contains 15 residues. The CDR3 DNA reads as TGTGCCAGCAGCCATCGGGCGGGAGACTACAATGAGCAGTTCTTC. As protein: CASSHRAGDYNEQFF.

The J gene is TRBJ1-4, the V gene TRBV18, with D unresolved. The CDR3 runs 15 residues. V lost 2 bases to trimming and J lost 8 bases, with 15 bases between them. Germline-derived CDR1 and CDR2 are KGHSH and LQKENI. CDR3 protein: CASSPKALREEKLFF. CDR3 DNA sequence: TGTGCCAGCTCACCAAAGGCCCTACGGGAAGAAAAACTGTTTTTT. Supplemented by reference TRBV18 and TRBJ1-4, the full variable domain reads NAGVMQNPRHLVRRRGQEARLRCSPMKGHSHVYWYRQLPEEGLKFMVYLQKENIIDESGMPKERFSAEFPKEGPSILRIQQVVRGDSAAYFCASSPKALREEKLFFGSGTQLSVL.

This clone was counted only a few times. Different DNA sequences within this sample yield the same CDR3. This rearrangement joins TRBV5-4 to TRBJ2-1; possible D gene TRBD2, 6 bases. Between the trimmed V and J ends, which lost 0 bases and 6 bases, there was a span of 19 bases. CDR1 is SGHNT and CDR2 is YYREEE in the germline V gene (reference sequence). The CDR3 spans 17 residues. CDR3 amino acids: CASSLAWAGRGSNEQFF. The CDR3 nucleotides read TGTGCCAGCAGCTTGGCTTGGGCGGGAAGGGGATCCAATGAGCAGTTCTTC.

This chain joins TRBV19 and TRBJ1-5; D call uncertain. CDR3 length equals 15 residues. Trimming removed 0 bases at V and 3 bases at J, with 9 bases between. Germline assignment: CDR1 LNHDA and CDR2 SQIVND (reference sequence). The CDR3 here is CASSIEQGYNQPQHF. For the CDR3, the DNA is TGTGCCAGTAGTATAGAACAAGGGTACAATCAGCCCCAGCATTTT. Full variable domain (missing parts from reference TRBV19 and TRBJ1-5): DGGITQSPKYLFRKEGQNVTLSCEQNLNHDAMYWYRQDPGQGLRLIYYSQIVNDFQKGDIAEGYSVSREKKESFPLTVTSAQKNPTAFYLCASSIEQGYNQPQHFGDGTRLSIL.

V usage is TRBV6-1 and J usage is TRBJ1-3; tentative D call: TRBD1 (6 bases). The CDR3 sequence is 17 residues long. Looked up from germline, CDR1 is MNHNS and CDR2 is SASEGT. With 3 bases removed from V and 2 bases from J, the gap between germline ends came to 17 bases. The CDR3 nucleotides read TGTGCCAGCAGTGAGGGGGCCTTAGGCGGGGCTGGAAACACCATATATTTT. It specifies CASSEGALGGAGNTIYF.

The V call is TRBV28, the J call TRBJ1-4, with D maybe TRBD1 (5 bases). The CDR3 spans 15 residues. Trimming left V 1 base short and J 7 bases short, with 13 bases between. In germline, CDR1 is MDHEN, CDR2 SYDVKM. The chain's CDR3 is CASSLLEGQGEKLFF. CDR3 nucleotide sequence: TGTGCCAGCAGTTTATTAGAGGGGCAGGGTGAAAAACTGTTTTTT.

The V gene is TRBV9, the J gene TRBJ2-3; possibly TRBD1 or TRBD2 for D (5 bases each). V was trimmed by 3 bases and J by 1 base, leaving 15 bases between them. Looked up from germline, CDR1 is SGDLS and CDR2 is YYNGEE. The CDR3 totals 16 residues. This CDR3 is CASSAGPGAGTDTQYF. The CDR3, as DNA: TGTGCCAGCAGCGCGGGGCCTGGCGCTGGCACAGATACGCAGTATTTT. Drawing the rest from reference TRBV9 and TRBJ2-3, the complete variable domain is DSGVTQTPKHLITATGQRVTLRCSPRSGDLSVYWYQQSLDQGLQFLIQYYNGEERAKGNILERFSAQQFPDLHSELNLSSLELGDSALYFCASSAGPGAGTDTQYFGPGTRLTVL.

The rearrangement joins TRBV15 to TRBJ1-3; D perhaps matches TRBD1 (5 bases). The CDR3 has 14 amino acids. The V end lost 8 bases, the J end lost 2 bases, and 13 bases lay between the germline ends. CDR1 and CDR2 (germline): LNHNV, YYDKDF (reference sequence). CDR3 sequence (DNA): TGTGCCACCCGGGATACGGGGGCTGGAAACACCATATATTTT. It encodes CATRDTGAGNTIYF.

This chain links TRBV6-5 with TRBJ1-3; D is uncertain. Between the trimmed V and J ends, which lost 1 base and 0 bases, there was a span of 1 base. This CDR3 contains 13 residues. The V gene's germline CDR1 is MNHEY and CDR2 SVGAGI. The CDR3 here is CASSYYSGNTIYF. The CDR3 DNA follows: TGTGCCAGCAGTTACTACTCTGGAAACACCATATATTTT.